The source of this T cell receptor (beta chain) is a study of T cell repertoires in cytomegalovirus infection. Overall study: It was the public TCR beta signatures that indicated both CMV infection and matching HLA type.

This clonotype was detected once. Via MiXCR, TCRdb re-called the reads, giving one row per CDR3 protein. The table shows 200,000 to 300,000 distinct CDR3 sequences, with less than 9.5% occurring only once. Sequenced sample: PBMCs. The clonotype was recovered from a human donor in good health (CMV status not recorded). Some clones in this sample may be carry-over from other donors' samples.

Written as DNA, the CDR3 is TGTGCCAGCAGCCCAAAACGGGACAGGGGCCCACAGGATGGCTACACCTTC. Protein sequence: CASSPKRDRGPQDGYTF. The chain links TRBV7-9 to TRBJ1-2, with 10 bases aligning to TRBD1. Germline trimming cut 5 bases from V and 6 bases from J; bases unmatched to any gene: 15. The CDR3 is made up of 17 amino acids. CDR1 is SEHNR, CDR2 FQNEAQ, per germline (reference sequence).